This T cell receptor beta chain is from a study of Tregs in tolerant kidney transplant recipients. Clones were read by immunoSEQ multiplex PCR, and TCRdb kept only the in-frame ones, dropping some. The sample records under 300,000 clones, about four fifths being singletons. This CDR3 contains 15 residues. V dropped 3 bases and J dropped 0; count of bases not matched to a gene: 0. CDR1 and CDR2 (germline): SNHLY, FYNNEI. The TCR originated in a human donor in good health. Sequencing was carried out using CD4+ T cells from blood. The chain carries TRBV2 and TRBJ2-5; 11 positions agree with TRBD2. The DNA of the CDR3 is TGTGCCAGCAGTGAGGGACTAGCGGACCAAGAGACCCAGTACTTC. This translates into CASSEGLADQETQYF.